Listed below are T cell receptor beta chains from one sample, sequenced in a study of cytomegalovirus exposure and HLA in healthy donors. TCRdb's table, derived via immunoSEQ multiplex PCR, lists solely in-frame clones and lacks some. The sample holds approximately 200,000 clones; 85% are singletons and the top ten take around 1.4%. The sequenced sample was PBMCs. Source of these receptors: a human donor in good health. Each CDR3 is given with its conserved first and last residue. A D gene is named only where the DNA matches it firmly. Clone size, where shown, is once, few, many, or a class for clones that have expanded.

D,size,J,V,length,DNA,CDR3
TRBD2,.,TRBJ2-7,TRBV10-3,18,TGTGCCATCAGTCAACATAGCGGGAGGGCGGATACTGCCTACGAGCAGTACTTC,CAISQHSGRADTAYEQYF
TRBD1,few,TRBJ2-1,TRBV4-1,15,TGCGCCAGCAGCCAAGATCGGACAGGGTGGGTTGAGCAGTTCTTC,CASSQDRTGWVEQFF
TRBD2,.,TRBJ2-7,TRBV19,13,TGTGCCAGTCAGCTAGCGGGTTCCTACGAGCAGTACTTC,CASQLAGSYEQYF
TRBD2,.,TRBJ2-5,TRBV4-2,15,TGTGCCAGCAGCCAAGTTACTAGCGGCAAAGAGACCCAGTACTTC,CASSQVTSGKETQYF
.,.,TRBJ2-7,TRBV7-2,15,TGTGCCAGCAGCTTAATCAGCGGGAACAGGGACGAGCAGTACTTC,CASSLISGNRDEQYF
.,.,TRBJ2-7,TRBV19,13,TGTGCCAGTAGTCTGAGCCCGGGGGACGAGCAGTACTTC,CASSLSPGDEQYF
.,.,TRBJ2-1,TRBV21-1,16,TGTGCCAGCAGCAAAGTTCCACAGGGAGAAAACAATGAGCAGTTCTTC,CASSKVPQGENNEQFF
.,.,TRBJ2-7,TRBV7-9,14,TGTGCCAGCAGCTTAGGACCCTCCCGGGGAGAGCAGTACTTC,CASSLGPSRGEQYF
TRBD2,once,TRBJ2-7,TRBV5-4,15,TGTGCCAGCAGCTTGGTTTCGGGGGGTCTTTACGAGCAGTACTTC,CASSLVSGGLYEQYF
TRBD2,.,TRBJ2-1,TRBV11-2,15,TGTGCCAGCAGCCCGGCGTCCCACGGACTAGGTGAGCAGTTCTTC,CASSPASHGLGEQFF
TRBD2,.,TRBJ2-3,TRBV28,16,TGTGCCAGCAGTTCCCTTAGCGGGAGGGTCGCAGATACGCAGTATTTT,CASSSLSGRVADTQYF
.,.,TRBJ2-4,TRBV6-5,14,TGTGCCAGCAGCCCCAGAATTGGAGTGGACATTCAGTACTTC,CASSPRIGVDIQYF
TRBD2,few,TRBJ2-1,TRBV29-1,14,TGCAGCGGATTCAGCGGGAGGGGCTACAATGAGCAGTTCTTC,CSGFSGRGYNEQFF
TRBD2,.,TRBJ2-1,TRBV13,17,TGTGCCAGCAGCACAGGGACTAGCGGGAGCGTTTACAATGAGCAGTTCTTC,CASSTGTSGSVYNEQFF
.,.,TRBJ1-4,TRBV23-1,14,TGCGCCAGCAGTCAAGAACAGGGCTGTGAAAAACTGTTTTTT,CASSQEQGCEKLFF
TRBD1,.,TRBJ2-1,TRBV14,21,TGTGCCAGCAGCCAAGTGTCCCACGACAACCGGGACAGGGGGCGCCTCAATGAGCAGTTCTTC,CASSQVSHDNRDRGRLNEQFF
TRBD2,few,TRBJ2-7,TRBV7-9,14,TGTGCCAGCAGCCACCGGGAGGCTGCCTACGAGCAGTACTTC,CASSHREAAYEQYF
TRBD2,.,TRBJ2-1,TRBV27,15,TGTGCCAGCAGCCTGGGACTAGCGGCCTACAATGAGCAGTTCTTC,CASSLGLAAYNEQFF
TRBD2,few,TRBJ2-2,TRBV12-5,14,TGTGCTAGTGGCCCCCTAGCGGGAGCCGGGGAGCTGTTTTTT,CASGPLAGAGELFF
.,.,TRBJ2-5,TRBV7-5,16,TGTGCCAGAAGCTTAGGGTTAGGGACTAGCGGGAGGGGGCAGTACTTC,CARSLGLGTSGRGQYF
.,.,TRBJ1-2,TRBV6-5,13,TGTGCCAGCAGCCGGACAGTGGGGTATGGCTACACCTTC,CASSRTVGYGYTF
.,.,TRBJ2-1,TRBV5-6,14,TGTGCCAGCAGCTTCTACCAGGGCTACAATGAGCAGTTCTTC,CASSFYQGYNEQFF